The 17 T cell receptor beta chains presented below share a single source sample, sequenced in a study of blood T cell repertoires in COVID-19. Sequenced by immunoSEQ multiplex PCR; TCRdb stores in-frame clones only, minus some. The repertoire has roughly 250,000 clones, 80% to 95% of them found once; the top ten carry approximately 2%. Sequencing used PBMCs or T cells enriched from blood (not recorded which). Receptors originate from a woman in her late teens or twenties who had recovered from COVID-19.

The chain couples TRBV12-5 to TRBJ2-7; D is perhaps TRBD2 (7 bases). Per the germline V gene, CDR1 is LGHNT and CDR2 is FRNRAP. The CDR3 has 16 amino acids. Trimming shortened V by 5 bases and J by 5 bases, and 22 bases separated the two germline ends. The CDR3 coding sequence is TGTGCTAGTGGTCCACGGGGGGCTACAGGGAACCACGAGCAGTACTTC. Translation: CASGPRGATGNHEQYF.

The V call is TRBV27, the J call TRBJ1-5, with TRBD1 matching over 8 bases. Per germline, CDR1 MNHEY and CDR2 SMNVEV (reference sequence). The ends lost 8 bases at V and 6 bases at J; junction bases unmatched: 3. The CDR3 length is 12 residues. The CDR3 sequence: CASRQGSQPQHF. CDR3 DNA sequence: TGTGCCAGCCGACAGGGGAGTCAGCCCCAGCATTTT.

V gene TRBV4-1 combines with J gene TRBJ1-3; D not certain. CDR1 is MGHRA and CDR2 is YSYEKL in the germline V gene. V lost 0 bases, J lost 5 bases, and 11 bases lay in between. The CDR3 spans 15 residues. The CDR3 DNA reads TGCGCCAGCAGCCAAGATCGGACGGGGAGAAACACCATATATTTT. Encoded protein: CASSQDRTGRNTIYF.

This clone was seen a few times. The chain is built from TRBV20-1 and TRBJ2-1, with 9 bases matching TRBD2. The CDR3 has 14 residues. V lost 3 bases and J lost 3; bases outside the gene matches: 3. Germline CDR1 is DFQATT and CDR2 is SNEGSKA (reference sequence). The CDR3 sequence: CSASSGGDYNEQFF. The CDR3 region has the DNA TGCAGTGCTAGTAGCGGGGGCGACTACAATGAGCAGTTCTTC.

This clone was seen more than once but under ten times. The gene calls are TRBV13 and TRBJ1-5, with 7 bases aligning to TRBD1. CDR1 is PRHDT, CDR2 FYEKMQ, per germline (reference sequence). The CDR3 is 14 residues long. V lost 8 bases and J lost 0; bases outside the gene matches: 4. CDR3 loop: CASQRGRSNQPQHF. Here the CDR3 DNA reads TGTGCCAGCCAAAGGGGGCGTAGCAATCAGCCCCAGCATTTT.

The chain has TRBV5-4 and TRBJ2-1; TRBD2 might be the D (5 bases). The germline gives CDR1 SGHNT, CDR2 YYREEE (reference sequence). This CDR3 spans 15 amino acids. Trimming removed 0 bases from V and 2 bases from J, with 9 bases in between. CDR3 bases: TGTGCCAGCAGCTTGGAAGGAGCGGCCTACAATGAGCAGTTCTTC. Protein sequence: CASSLEGAAYNEQFF.

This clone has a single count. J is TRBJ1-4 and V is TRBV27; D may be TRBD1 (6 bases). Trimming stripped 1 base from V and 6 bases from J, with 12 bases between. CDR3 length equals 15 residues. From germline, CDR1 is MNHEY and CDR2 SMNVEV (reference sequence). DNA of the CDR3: TGTGCCAGCAGTTTATTGGGGGGGCTGGATGAAAAACTGTTTTTT. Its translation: CASSLLGGLDEKLFF.

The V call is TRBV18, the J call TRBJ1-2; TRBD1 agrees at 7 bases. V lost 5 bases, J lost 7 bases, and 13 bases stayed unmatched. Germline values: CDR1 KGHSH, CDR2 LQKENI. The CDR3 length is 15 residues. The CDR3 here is CASSGGVNRGSGYTF. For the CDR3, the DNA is TGTGCCAGCTCAGGCGGGGTAAACAGGGGATCTGGCTACACCTTC.

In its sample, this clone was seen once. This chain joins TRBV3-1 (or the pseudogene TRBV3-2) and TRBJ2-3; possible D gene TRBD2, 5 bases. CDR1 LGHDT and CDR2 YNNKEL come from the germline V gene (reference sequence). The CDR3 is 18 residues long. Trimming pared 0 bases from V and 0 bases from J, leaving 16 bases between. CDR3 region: CASSQDRGVAFSTDTQYF. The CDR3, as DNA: TGTGCCAGCAGCCAAGATCGGGGTGTGGCGTTCAGCACAGATACGCAGTATTTT.

The CDR3 coding sequence is TGTGCCAGCAGCTTAGCCCAGTTTACGGGACCCCTCCACTTT. This translates into CASSLAQFTGPLHF. The chain joins TRBV11-2 to TRBJ1-6; the D is unclear. With 1 base removed from V and 12 bases from J, the gap between germline ends came to 13 bases. CDR3 length: 14 residues. Germline CDR1 reads SGHAT; CDR2 reads FQNNGV.

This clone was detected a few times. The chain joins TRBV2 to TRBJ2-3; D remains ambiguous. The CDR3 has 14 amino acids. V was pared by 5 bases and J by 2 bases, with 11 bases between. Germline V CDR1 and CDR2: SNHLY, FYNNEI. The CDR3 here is CASSPYSSTDTQYF. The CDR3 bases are TGTGCCAGCAGTCCCTACTCTTCCACAGATACGCAGTATTTT. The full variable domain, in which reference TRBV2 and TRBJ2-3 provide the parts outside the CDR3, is EPEVTQTPSHQVTQMGQEVILRCVPISNHLYFYWYRQILGQKVEFLVSFYNNEISEKSEIFDDQFSVERPDGSNFTLKIRSTKLEDSAMYFCASSPYSSTDTQYFGPGTRLTVL.

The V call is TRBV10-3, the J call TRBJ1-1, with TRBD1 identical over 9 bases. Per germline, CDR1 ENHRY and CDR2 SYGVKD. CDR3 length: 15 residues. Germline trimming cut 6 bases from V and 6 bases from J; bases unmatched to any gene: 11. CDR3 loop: CAISPGQGVWAEAFF. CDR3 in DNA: TGTGCCATCAGCCCGGGACAGGGTGTCTGGGCTGAAGCTTTCTTT.

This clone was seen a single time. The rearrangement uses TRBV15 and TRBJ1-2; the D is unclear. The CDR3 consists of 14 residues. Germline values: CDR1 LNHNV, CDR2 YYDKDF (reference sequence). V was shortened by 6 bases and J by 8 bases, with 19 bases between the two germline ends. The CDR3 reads CATSLRHRRWGYTF. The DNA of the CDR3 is TGTGCCACCAGTTTGCGGCACCGAAGATGGGGCTACACCTTC.

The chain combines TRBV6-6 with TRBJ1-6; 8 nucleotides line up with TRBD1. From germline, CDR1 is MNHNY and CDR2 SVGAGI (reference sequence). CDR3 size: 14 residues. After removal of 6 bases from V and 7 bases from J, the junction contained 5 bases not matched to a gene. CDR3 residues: CASSLDRGNSPLHF. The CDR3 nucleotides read TGTGCCAGCAGCCTCGACAGGGGCAATTCACCCCTCCACTTT.

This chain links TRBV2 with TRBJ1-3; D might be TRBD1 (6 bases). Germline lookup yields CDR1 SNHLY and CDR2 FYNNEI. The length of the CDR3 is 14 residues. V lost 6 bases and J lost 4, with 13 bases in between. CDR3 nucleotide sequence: TGTGCCAGCAGCATACTACAGGGAGGAAACACCATATATTTT. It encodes CASSILQGGNTIYF.

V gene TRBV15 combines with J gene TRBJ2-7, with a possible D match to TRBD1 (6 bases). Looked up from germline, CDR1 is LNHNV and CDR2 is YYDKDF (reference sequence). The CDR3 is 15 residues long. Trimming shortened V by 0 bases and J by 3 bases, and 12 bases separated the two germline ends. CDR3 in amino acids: CATSRDGQSIYEQYF. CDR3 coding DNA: TGTGCCACCAGCAGAGATGGACAGTCCATCTACGAGCAGTACTTC.

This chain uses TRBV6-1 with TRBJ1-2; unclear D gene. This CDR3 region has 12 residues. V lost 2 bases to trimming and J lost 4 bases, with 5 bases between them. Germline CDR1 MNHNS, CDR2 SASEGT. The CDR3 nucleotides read TGTGCCAGCAGTGAAATCAGCTATGGCTACACCTTC. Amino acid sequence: CASSEISYGYTF.